These T cell receptor beta chains were read from a single sample in a study of identical twins. TCRdb re-derived calls from the 5' RACE reads in MiXCR, one entry per CDR3 protein. The sample contains some 560,000 distinct CDR3 sequences, more than 9% of which appear only once. A further study also used this sample, focusing on yellow fever vaccine responses in identical twins.

Sequencing input: PBMCs. The source is a woman under 30 in good health. Each CDR3 is given without its conserved first and last residue. The order of the fields is CDR3 length, clone size, V gene, CDR3 protein. Clone sizes are given selectively: once, few, many, or a class where the clone is expanded.

cdr3_length: 17
clone_size: .
v_call: TRBV12-3/TRBV12-4
cdr3_aa: TSSLEGPNQLSSYNEQF

cdr3_length: 12
clone_size: few
v_call: TRBV7-9
cdr3_aa: ASSSLWDSNEQF

cdr3_length: 18
clone_size: few
v_call: TRBV19
cdr3_aa: ASSISPSIPGHSGANVLT

cdr3_length: 13
clone_size: .
v_call: TRBV11-2
cdr3_aa: ASSQGEVRYNEQF

cdr3_length: 11
clone_size: many
v_call: TRBV12-3/TRBV12-4
cdr3_aa: ASSLTGYGEQY

cdr3_length: 13
clone_size: many
v_call: TRBV5-1
cdr3_aa: ASSSGTSSYNEQF

cdr3_length: 11
clone_size: .
v_call: TRBV29-1
cdr3_aa: SVEAISGTGLF

cdr3_length: 13
clone_size: few
v_call: TRBV28
cdr3_aa: ASSFFYSRADTQY

cdr3_length: 13
clone_size: few
v_call: TRBV20-1
cdr3_aa: SALDDSGYSYEQY

cdr3_length: 10
clone_size: many
v_call: TRBV5-5
cdr3_aa: ASSPTVYGYT

cdr3_length: 12
clone_size: few
v_call: TRBV3-1
cdr3_aa: ASSQEGLLNIQY

cdr3_length: 12
clone_size: .
v_call: TRBV18
cdr3_aa: ASSPGVREYEQY

cdr3_length: 18
clone_size: few
v_call: TRBV5-1
cdr3_aa: ASSLRRWASGGQNTGELF

cdr3_length: 14
clone_size: many
v_call: TRBV7-2
cdr3_aa: ASSPLAGFSTDTQY

cdr3_length: 11
clone_size: few
v_call: TRBV29-1
cdr3_aa: SVTGGNPYEQY

cdr3_length: 14
clone_size: .
v_call: TRBV25-1
cdr3_aa: ASSDAWAGSTDTQY

cdr3_length: 13
clone_size: once
v_call: TRBV7-8
cdr3_aa: ASSSGLAGWGELF

cdr3_length: 12
clone_size: many
v_call: TRBV3-1
cdr3_aa: ASSQDLRIDEQY

cdr3_length: 13
clone_size: .
v_call: TRBV29-1
cdr3_aa: SVESGLAGTYEQY

cdr3_length: 13
clone_size: .
v_call: TRBV20-1
cdr3_aa: SARSIVDLGTEAF

cdr3_length: 15
clone_size: few
v_call: TRBV25-1
cdr3_aa: AARPRDRGLAGGGYT

cdr3_length: 12
clone_size: few
v_call: TRBV20-1
cdr3_aa: SARGALLYNEQF

cdr3_length: 12
clone_size: .
v_call: TRBV7-2
cdr3_aa: ASSSGGASDTQY

cdr3_length: 12
clone_size: few
v_call: TRBV19
cdr3_aa: ASSITGTSYEQY

cdr3_length: 10
clone_size: many
v_call: TRBV3-1
cdr3_aa: ASTSNALEQY

cdr3_length: 14
clone_size: .
v_call: TRBV7-2
cdr3_aa: ASSGSGGRRNTEAF

cdr3_length: 14
clone_size: .
v_call: TRBV7-2
cdr3_aa: ASSLAAGYPADTQY

cdr3_length: 12
clone_size: few
v_call: TRBV7-2
cdr3_aa: ASSFRGFGEKLF

cdr3_length: 18
clone_size: many
v_call: TRBV9
cdr3_aa: ASSATLLDRVRGSYNEQF

cdr3_length: 13
clone_size: many
v_call: TRBV3-1
cdr3_aa: ASSQGQGGDSPLH

cdr3_length: 12
clone_size: few
v_call: TRBV11-1
cdr3_aa: ASTRGDPGDTQY

cdr3_length: 10
clone_size: few
v_call: TRBV5-1
cdr3_aa: ASSSDREGYT

cdr3_length: 11
clone_size: many
v_call: TRBV11-2
cdr3_aa: ASSLSRSGEQY

cdr3_length: 18
clone_size: many
v_call: TRBV11-1
cdr3_aa: ASSLVGGAGGLAGAHEQY

cdr3_length: 11
clone_size: many
v_call: TRBV5-1
cdr3_aa: ASSPGPDNEQF

cdr3_length: 13
clone_size: .
v_call: TRBV19
cdr3_aa: ASSTTGGSNQPQH

cdr3_length: 10
clone_size: many
v_call: TRBV12-3/TRBV12-4
cdr3_aa: ASSLVNTEAF

cdr3_length: 13
clone_size: few
v_call: TRBV20-1
cdr3_aa: SAIRGTIDADTQY

cdr3_length: 13
clone_size: few
v_call: TRBV28
cdr3_aa: ASIDRVALIHGYT

cdr3_length: 12
clone_size: .
v_call: TRBV6-1
cdr3_aa: ASSEASFRETQY

cdr3_length: 12
clone_size: many
v_call: TRBV6-4
cdr3_aa: ASSRQGGSGEQF

cdr3_length: 13
clone_size: many
v_call: TRBV3-1
cdr3_aa: ASSQGGFMNTEAF

cdr3_length: 10
clone_size: .
v_call: TRBV20-1
cdr3_aa: SARGFWGEQF

cdr3_length: 11
clone_size: few
v_call: TRBV29-1
cdr3_aa: SVDTGVTDTQY

cdr3_length: 18
clone_size: many
v_call: TRBV11-1
cdr3_aa: ASSFTPRQGPFSGANVLT

cdr3_length: 16
clone_size: few
v_call: TRBV11-2
cdr3_aa: ASSSIEGVGQTNYGYT

cdr3_length: 13
clone_size: many
v_call: TRBV27
cdr3_aa: ASSFLPRGYNEQF

cdr3_length: 13
clone_size: .
v_call: TRBV7-2
cdr3_aa: ASSFGTAYGNEQF

cdr3_length: 14
clone_size: .
v_call: TRBV18
cdr3_aa: ASSPPSAGGTDTQY

cdr3_length: 14
clone_size: .
v_call: TRBV6-1
cdr3_aa: ASSSSRRSSYNEQF

cdr3_length: 10
clone_size: many
v_call: TRBV20-1
cdr3_aa: SASSPSEKLF